The following is a T cell receptor (beta chain) sequence with its context. Patients in Seattle were enrolled during active infection, then followed longitudinally. Per the authors' pipeline: Cell counts per sample came from amplifying reference gene primers. The protocol was immunoSEQ multiplex PCR, while the TCRdb copy is restricted to in-frame clones and leaves out a portion. V and J calls and clone size are those listed in that table; D and trimming were worked out from the DNA. The data contain about 210,000 clones, 70% to 90% of them singletons. Germline values: CDR1 LNHDA, CDR2 SQIVND (reference sequence). CDR3 length: 14 residues. V was pared by 5 bases and J by 1 base, with 8 bases between. The data derive from a study of blood T cell repertoires in COVID-19. On the study more broadly: The United States, Italy and Spain were the sources of the acute and convalescent COVID-19 samples.

The sample consisted of peripheral blood. This TCR came from a woman in her 70s with COVID-19, enrolled during active disease. The chain joins TRBV19 to TRBJ1-4, with no clear D. CDR3 DNA sequence: TGTGCCAGTAGTTCTGGGAGAACTAATGAAAAACTGTTTTTT. Translation: CASSSGRTNEKLFF.